This TCR beta chain was sequenced during a study of T cells in Graves' hyperthyroidism and ophthalmopathy. Amplified regions were TCR beta CDR3 sequences from RNA transcripts. HTBI primers drove first-round RT-PCR of the TCR CDR3. TCRdb re-called the multiplex PCR reads through MiXCR, storing one row per CDR3 protein. The sample consists of hundreds of thousands of distinct CDR3 sequences, about 15% of them appearing once. Clinical symptoms, serum thyroxine, TRAb, thyroid ultrasound and orbital computed tomography established diagnosis. This clonotype was counted a few times. This clonotype originated in a woman younger than 35 with Graves' hyperthyroidism. The sequenced sample consisted of blood.

For the CDR3, the DNA is TGCAGTGCTACGAGAGCGGGAAGGACAGATACGCAGTATTTT. Translating gives CSATRAGRTDTQYF. The V gene is TRBV20-1, the J gene TRBJ2-3, with 7 bases matching TRBD2. Germline V gene data show CDR1 as DFQATT and CDR2 as SNEGSKA (reference sequence). This CDR3 has 14 amino acids. The ends lost 4 bases at V and 3 bases at J; junction bases unmatched: 7.